The 4 T cell receptor beta chains reported below all come from one sample, sequenced in a study of control samples from healthy donors and cancer patients. Sequenced by immunoSEQ multiplex PCR; TCRdb stores in-frame clones only, minus some. The sample yields about 100,000 clones, more than 85% seen once. The sequencing sample was made of blood. The receptors were gathered from a woman aged 45-59 years in good health.

This sequence joins TRBV19 and TRBJ2-3; TRBD2 matches at 7 bases. The CDR3 spans 16 residues. The V segment lost 3 bases and the J segment 4 bases; nucleotides outside the gene matches: 10. The germline gives CDR1 LNHDA, CDR2 SQIVND (reference sequence). The DNA for the CDR3 is TGTGCCAGTAGTATTGGACGGGACGCGGGAGCAGATACGCAGTATTTT. Translation: CASSIGRDAGADTQYF.

J is TRBJ2-7 and V is TRBV4-1; the match to TRBD2 covers 14 bases. The CDR3 runs 16 residues. Germline values: CDR1 MGHRA, CDR2 YSYEKL. With 1 base clipped from V and 4 bases from J, the junction kept 3 bases outside the gene matches. CDR3 amino acids: CASSQGLAGGLYEQYF. The DNA for the CDR3 is TGCGCCAGCAGCCAAGGACTAGCGGGGGGGCTATACGAGCAGTACTTC.

CDR3 sequence (DNA): TGTGCCAGCAGCGTAGTTGGTCGTCTGGCCGGGGATACGCAGTATTTT. Its translation: CASSVVGRLAGDTQYF. The chain carries TRBV9 and TRBJ2-3; no definite D call. This CDR3 region has 16 residues. V was clipped by 0 bases and J by 6 bases, with 17 bases between them. CDR1 SGDLS and CDR2 YYNGEE come from the germline V gene.

The chain employs TRBV3-1 (or the pseudogene TRBV3-2) and TRBJ1-1; D is unclear. The CDR3 is made up of 12 amino acids. The germline CDR1 and CDR2 sequences are LGHDT and YNNKEL (reference sequence). Trimming pared 3 bases from V and 10 bases from J, leaving 12 bases between. The CDR3 bases are TGTGCCAGCAGCCAGGGTTCTAGGTTAGCTTTCTTT. Its protein is CASSQGSRLAFF.